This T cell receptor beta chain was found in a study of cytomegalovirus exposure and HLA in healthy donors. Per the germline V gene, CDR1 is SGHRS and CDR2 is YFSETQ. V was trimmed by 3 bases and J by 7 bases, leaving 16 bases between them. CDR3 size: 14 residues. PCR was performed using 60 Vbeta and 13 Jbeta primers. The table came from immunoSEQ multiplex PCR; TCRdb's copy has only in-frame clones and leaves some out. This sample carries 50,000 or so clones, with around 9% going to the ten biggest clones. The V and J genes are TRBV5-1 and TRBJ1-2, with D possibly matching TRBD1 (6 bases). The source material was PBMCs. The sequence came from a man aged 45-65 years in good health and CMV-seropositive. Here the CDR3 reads CASSSDGGQRGYTF. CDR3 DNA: TGCGCCAGCAGCTCTGATGGCGGACAGCGTGGCTACACCTTC. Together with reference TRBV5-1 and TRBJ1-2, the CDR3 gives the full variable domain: KAGVTQTPRYLIKTRGQQVTLSCSPISGHRSVSWYQQTPGQGLQFLFEYFSETQRNKGNFPGRFSGRQFSNSRSEMNVSTLELGDSALYLCASSSDGGQRGYTFGSGTRLTVV.